These 24 T cell receptor beta chains were all obtained from the same sample, sequenced in a study of cytomegalovirus exposure and HLA in healthy donors. This PCR relied on a set of 60 Vbeta primers and 13 Jbeta primers. Sequenced by immunoSEQ multiplex PCR; TCRdb stores in-frame clones only, minus some. The sample contains 150,000 or so clones, more than 75% of which appear only once. The sample taken for sequencing was PBMCs. These receptors were collected from a woman aged 35 to 49 in good health and CMV-seropositive.

V gene TRBV30 combines with J gene TRBJ2-7, with 9 bases fitting TRBD1. The CDR3 consists of 15 residues. Trimming removed 0 bases from V and 6 bases from J; junction bases left unmatched: 9. Germline V CDR1 and CDR2: GTSNPN, SVGIG (reference sequence). CDR3 sequence reads: CAWSVRGTGSSEQYF. As DNA, the CDR3 is TGTGCCTGGAGTGTAAGGGGGACAGGGTCTTCCGAGCAGTACTTC.

This clone was seen once. The V call is TRBV27, the J call TRBJ2-7; tentatively, D is TRBD1 (5 bases). The CDR3 sequence is 12 residues long. Germline V gives CDR1 MNHEY, CDR2 SMNVEV (reference sequence). Trimming took off 8 bases at V and 2 bases at J, with 10 bases between the two ends. The DNA of the CDR3 is TGTGCCAGCTCTGACAGCACCTACGAGCAGTACTTC. It encodes CASSDSTYEQYF.

The chain carries TRBV27 and TRBJ1-1; possibly TRBD1 for D (6 bases). Germline lookup yields CDR1 MNHEY and CDR2 SMNVEV (reference sequence). This CDR3 spans 13 amino acids. Trimming took 6 bases from V and 5 from J, leaving 13 bases between them. CDR3 region: CASSPEGGTEAFF. CDR3 coding DNA: TGTGCCAGCAGCCCAGAGGGGGGGACTGAAGCTTTCTTT.

V usage is TRBV6-5 and J usage is TRBJ2-3; 9 bases fit TRBD1. Germline V CDR1 and CDR2: MNHEY, SVGAGI. The CDR3 is made up of 15 amino acids. The J segment lost 4 bases and the V segment lost 5 bases, leaving 7 bases of the junction unmatched. The CDR3 DNA reads TGTGCCAGCAGTGACTACAGGGGGCCTGCAGATACGCAGTATTTT. Protein: CASSDYRGPADTQYF.

About this clone itself: The junction departs from germline at one end; a sequencing error may be responsible. V and J are TRBV5-3 and TRBJ1-2; TRBD1 agrees at 7 bases. Being an ORF, TRBV5-3 has a function that is uncertain. This CDR3 has 13 amino acids. The CDR3 DNA follows: TGTGCCAGCAGCTTAGACAGGGATGCTGGCTACACCTTC. It codes for CASSLDRDAGYTF.

This chain links TRBV5-1 with TRBJ2-7, with D possibly being TRBD2 (6 bases). V lost 4 bases and J lost 3, with 26 bases in between. The germline gives CDR1 SGHRS, CDR2 YFSETQ. This CDR3 comprises 18 residues. In nucleotides, the CDR3 is TGCGCCAGCAGCCCAAGAAGGTTCTCGCGGGATGCGTACTACGAGCAGTACTTC. Residues: CASSPRRFSRDAYYEQYF.

The CDR3 protein is CASSPTSGSLVQETQYF. The DNA of the CDR3 is TGTGCCAGCAGCCCCACTAGCGGGAGTCTGGTCCAAGAGACCCAGTACTTC. This chain joins TRBV11-2 and TRBJ2-5; 11 bases agree with TRBD2. The CDR3 has 17 residues. The germline V gene encodes CDR1 SGHAT and CDR2 FQNNGV. J lost 1 base, V lost 5 bases, and 9 bases had no gene match.

J is TRBJ2-7 and V is TRBV5-1; possible D gene TRBD2, 5 bases. CDR1 is SGHRS and CDR2 is YFSETQ in the germline V gene. Trimming left V 0 bases short and J 7 bases short, with 14 bases between. This CDR3 region has 14 residues. The CDR3 DNA reads as TGCGCCAGCAGCTTGGCAGCGTCTTCGGGGGAGCAGTACTTC. Amino acid sequence: CASSLAASSGEQYF.

This clone was observed a few times. DNA for the CDR3: TGTGCCAGCAGTGAAGCCAGTCGGACTAGCGGTGCCTACGAGCAGTACTTC. This gives the protein CASSEASRTSGAYEQYF. The chain recombines TRBV2 with TRBJ2-7, with 10 nucleotides matching TRBD2. The CDR3 extends over 17 amino acids. Trimming cost V 0 bases and J 2 bases; bases outside gene matches: 7. Looked up from germline, CDR1 is SNHLY and CDR2 is FYNNEI.

The rearrangement joins TRBV4-2 to TRBJ2-7; 8 bases are a match to TRBD1. This CDR3 has 17 amino acids. With 0 bases clipped from V and 1 base from J, the junction kept 8 bases outside the gene matches. Per the germline V gene, CDR1 is LGHNA and CDR2 is YNFKEQ. The CDR3 sequence is CASSQDGGQGPSYEQYF. DNA for the CDR3: TGTGCCAGCAGCCAAGATGGAGGACAGGGACCATCCTACGAGCAGTACTTC.

The chain has TRBV6-1 and TRBJ2-5; tentatively, D is TRBD1 (5 bases). This CDR3 is built from 10 residues. Per the germline V gene, CDR1 is MNHNS and CDR2 is SASEGT. The V and J ends lost 10 bases and 10 bases respectively, with 13 bases between them. CDR3 amino acids: CATEGHRQYF. In DNA form, the CDR3 reads TGTGCCACCGAAGGACACCGCCAGTACTTC.

The chain couples TRBV18 to TRBJ2-3, with D possibly being TRBD1 (5 bases). Germline assignment: CDR1 KGHSH and CDR2 LQKENI. This CDR3 is built from 17 residues. Trimming pared 1 base from V and 4 bases from J, leaving 18 bases between. The CDR3 DNA reads as TGTGCCAGCTCACCACGGACAACCACCCAAATTGCAGATACGCAGTATTTT. It codes for CASSPRTTTQIADTQYF. The variable domain in full, completed from reference TRBV18 and TRBJ2-3, reads NAGVMQNPRHLVRRRGQEARLRCSPMKGHSHVYWYRQLPEEGLKFMVYLQKENIIDESGMPKERFSAEFPKEGPSILRIQQVVRGDSAAYFCASSPRTTTQIADTQYFGPGTRLTVL.

The chain carries TRBV27 and TRBJ2-1; the match to TRBD2 covers 13 bases. Germline loops: CDR1 MNHEY, CDR2 SMNVEV (reference sequence). The CDR3 is made up of 14 amino acids. Germline trimming cut 8 bases from V and 9 bases from J; bases unmatched to any gene: 7. CDR3: CASRLAGGSGEQFF. The CDR3 DNA reads TGTGCCAGCCGACTAGCGGGAGGATCAGGTGAGCAGTTCTTC.

The CDR3 loop is CASSQDLAGVVEQYF. The DNA for the CDR3 is TGTGCCAGCAGCCAAGATCTAGCGGGAGTGGTCGAGCAGTACTTC. The J gene is TRBJ2-7, the V gene TRBV4-2; TRBD2 matches at 10 bases. This CDR3 has 15 residues. V lost 0 bases, J lost 6 bases, and 5 bases stayed unmatched. Looked up from germline, CDR1 is LGHNA and CDR2 is YNFKEQ.

The V and J genes are TRBV7-2 and TRBJ2-3; 15 positions agree with TRBD2. V was pared by 5 bases and J by 8 bases, with 8 bases of the junction left unmatched. There are 16 residues in the CDR3. The germline CDR1 and CDR2 sequences are SGHTA and FQGNSA. Here the CDR3 DNA reads TGTGCCAGCAGCCTAGGACTAGCGGGAGGGGAAGGTACGCAGTATTTT. Translation: CASSLGLAGGEGTQYF.

The chain carries TRBV4-1 and TRBJ1-3; no reliable D call. Trimming stripped 3 bases from V and 0 bases from J, with 9 bases between. The germline V gene encodes CDR1 MGHRA and CDR2 YSYEKL. This CDR3 has 15 residues. This CDR3 is CASSQREFSGNTIYF. In DNA, the CDR3 is TGCGCCAGCAGCCAGAGGGAATTCTCTGGAAACACCATATATTTT.

The chain employs TRBV6-5 and TRBJ2-7; 10 bases are a match to TRBD2. CDR3 length: 15 amino acids. J lost 6 bases, V lost 2 bases, and 7 bases had no gene match. The germline gives CDR1 MNHEY, CDR2 SVGAGI. The CDR3 region has the DNA TGTGCCAGCAGTTACCGGCCTAGCGGGAGTGGCGAGCAGTACTTC. Residues: CASSYRPSGSGEQYF.

This chain uses TRBV28 with TRBJ2-1, with 9 bases matching TRBD2. V dropped 3 bases and J dropped 6; count of bases not matched to a gene: 12. CDR1 is MDHEN and CDR2 is SYDVKM in the germline V gene. There are 17 residues in the CDR3. DNA for the CDR3: TGTGCCAGCAGTTTTCTACCCCTAGCGGGAATTGGCAATGAGCAGTTCTTC. Translation gives CASSFLPLAGIGNEQFF.

The rearrangement uses TRBV9 and TRBJ2-5; tentative D call: TRBD2 (6 bases). CDR1 and CDR2 from the germline V gene are SGDLS and YYNGEE. V lost 0 bases and J 5 bases, leaving 11 bases between the germline ends. The CDR3 contains 14 residues. CDR3 in DNA: TGTGCCAGCAGCGTAGCTTCGGGAGAGGAGACCCAGTACTTC. Translated: CASSVASGEETQYF.

The chain recombines TRBV28 with TRBJ2-3; 10 bases align to TRBD2. The CDR3 runs to 15 residues. V shed 1 base, J shed 8 bases, and the junction held 6 bases outside the gene matches. Germline CDR1 reads MDHEN; CDR2 reads SYDVKM. CDR3 sequence (DNA): TGTGCCAGCAGTTTATCTAGCGGGAGCTGGCGTACGCAGTATTTT. Residues: CASSLSSGSWRTQYF.

V gene TRBV20-1 combines with J gene TRBJ2-5; TRBD1 agrees at 8 bases. From germline, CDR1 is DFQATT and CDR2 SNEGSKA (reference sequence). Trimming removed 5 bases from V and 12 bases from J; junction bases left unmatched: 8. The CDR3 is 11 residues long. Here the CDR3 DNA reads TGCAGTGCTGGGACAGGCCAAGTGAAGTACTTC. It specifies CSAGTGQVKYF.

V gene TRBV10-3 combines with J gene TRBJ2-7; 11 nucleotides align to TRBD2. V gave up 6 bases and J gave up 2 bases; unmatched junction bases: 9. Per germline, CDR1 ENHRY and CDR2 SYGVKD. The CDR3 runs to 16 residues. CDR3 loop: CAIRQGLAGGTYEQYF. The CDR3 DNA follows: TGTGCCATCAGACAGGGCTTAGCGGGAGGGACCTACGAGCAGTACTTC.

V usage is TRBV7-9 and J usage is TRBJ2-7; D call uncertain. Trimming removed 5 bases at V and 0 bases at J, with 14 bases between. The CDR3 loop spans 15 amino acids. The germline CDR1 and CDR2 sequences are SEHNR and FQNEAQ (reference sequence). The CDR3 here is CASSPPIQPSYEQYF. In DNA form, the CDR3 reads TGTGCCAGCAGCCCACCAATACAGCCCTCCTACGAGCAGTACTTC.

The chain joins TRBV11-2 to TRBJ2-5; 9 bases are a match to TRBD1. The germline V gene has CDR1 SGHAT and CDR2 FQNNGV. The CDR3 consists of 15 residues. The trim removed 5 bases at V and 5 bases at J, leaving 9 bases unmatched. As DNA, the CDR3 is TGTGCCAGCAGCACCACGGGACAGGGATACGAGACCCAGTACTTC. It translates to CASSTTGQGYETQYF.